A single T cell receptor beta chain is shown here with its context. This clone was observed a few times. It lacks a known antigen. Per-nucleotide qualities are absent, and no much larger clonotype sits a single base away. This specimen includes other DNA sequences encoding the same CDR3. Trimming takes 4 bases from V and 2 bases from J, and the germline ends sit 14 bases apart. The CDR3 has 15 amino acids, counting the end cysteine and phenylalanine. CDR3 DNA only is kept here, 45 bases in frame from base 1. Based on the germline V gene (reference sequence), the CDR1 and CDR2 sequences are SEHNR and FQNEAQ. The data are from a study of beta chain features in type 1 diabetes (dated by TCRdb to the late 2010s). In the study overall: Mean age, gender distribution, total cell number and subset yield were not different between patients and healthy donors. Across all samples, approximately 98,000,000 sorted cells were examined, and cell number per subset correlated strongly with RNA yield. In the study, recently diagnosed type 1 diabetes patients and matched healthy donors were compared on the TCRB repertoires of their sorted circulating CD4+ T cell subsets. Regulatory and stem cell-like memory subsets were isolated from only 8 patients and roughly 8 healthy donors, whereas naive and central memory subsets came from all 30 or so donors. Points the paper makes about the study in general: Sequencing cDNA rather than genomic DNA could over-represent highly expressing activated cells, although activation and CD3 levels did not differ between groups. Because the HLA sub-analyses included only small numbers of individuals, any influence of HLA type on TCRB rearrangement was left unresolved. Type 1 diabetes patients showed a moderate but significant shortening of TCRB CDR3 length in all four CD4+ subsets. Shorter templates might be favored by PCR, yet because patient and control samples were amplified and corrected together, any such skew would affect both groups equally. Naive, central memory and regulatory TCRB repertoires appeared more similar among patients than among healthy donors. At VDJ recombination sites, patients with type 1 diabetes made fewer insertions and deleted more nucleotides, a pattern implying thymic rearrangement abnormalities.

The High Capacity cDNA Reverse Transcription Kit was used to reverse transcribe all of the isolated RNA, meaning that expressed TCRB transcripts were what got sequenced. Deep immunoSEQ sequencing was performed on naive, central memory and regulatory T cell samples, with an average of about 4 million total reads per sample. After sorted cells were lysed in RLT buffer, RNA was extracted with DNase-treated RNeasy Micro or Mini kits, with the choice depending on cell number. Each cell subset was processed on its own to prevent cross-contamination, while patient and healthy donor samples were processed together. Using the immunoSEQ multiplex PCR, TCRB sequences were amplified from cDNA into 87-bp fragments spanning the CDR3 region. The amplicons were sequenced using the Illumina HiSeq platform. The paper's processing steps were these. PCR bias was corrected computationally using synthetic template baselines, and reads within Hamming distance 2 were collapsed, with unmergeable singletons discarded. Reads were aligned against IMGT so that V, D and J genes, CDR3 length and insertions or deletions at six rearrangement sites could be assigned. Within each subset, clonotype counts were normalized to sorted cell number, and only after that were true diversity and Gini coefficients computed with the tcR R package. Repertoire sharing was quantified using the overlap coefficient calculated on TCRB nucleotide sequences. As a proxy for the pre-selection repertoire, out-of-frame TCRB sequences from naive cells were analyzed. TCRdb stores this immuneACCESS table with in-frame sequences only. Part of the clones is absent; in the studies checked, under half of the shortfall reflects unresolved V genes, and no reason is known for the rest. That table supplies the V and J calls and clone size; D and trimming were determined from the DNA. The sample data list under 800,000 clones, and around 15% of these were observed just once. The ten largest account for 0.07% to 0.095% of the sample.

Each donor gave one peripheral blood draw, averaging approximately 120 mL, which was collected into heparinised tubes. Using a panel that included CD45RO, CCR7, CD25, CD127, CD95 and CD27, naive, central memory, regulatory and stem cell-like memory CD4+ T cells were sorted on a BD FACSAria II. Purity was above 98% for every sorted population. PBMCs were separated immediately by Lymphoprep density gradient centrifugation and were stained directly, without being cultured. So that batch effects would be minimized, each experiment stained and sorted samples in pairs, pairing one healthy donor with one patient.

The chain was built from TRBV7-9 and TRBJ2-5, and perhaps TRBD1 as D gene, on 6 matching bases. What was sequenced was naive CD4+ T cells from blood. This sample's cell subset or site label indicates: true naive CD4+ T cells. The TCR comes from a man in his late teens or twenties in good health. The DNA is as follows: TGTGCCAGCAGCTCACAACAGGGAAGGCAAGAGACCCAGTACTTC. It codes for CASSSQQGRQETQYF.